This T cell receptor beta chain was recovered during a study of blood T cell repertoires in COVID-19. CDR1 and CDR2 (germline): SGHRS, YFSETQ. V was trimmed by 3 bases and J by 7 bases, leaving 16 bases between them. The CDR3 runs to 15 residues. This table comes from immunoSEQ multiplex PCR, and its TCRdb copy is limited to in-frame clones, with some not included. This table holds approximately 210,000 clones, approximately 87% found once. The V gene is TRBV5-1, the J gene TRBJ1-4, with a weak D call TRBD1 (6 bases). The TCR originated in a woman aged 70 to 79 with acute or convalescent COVID-19. The sequenced material came from peripheral blood. CDR3 residues: CASSSAVGAPEKLFF. In nucleotides, the CDR3 is TGCGCCAGCAGCTCGGCGGTGGGGGCGCCTGAAAAACTGTTTTTT.